This is a list of T cell receptor beta chains from one sample in a study of blood T cells in healthy people across ages. TCRdb re-called the 5' RACE reads through MiXCR, storing one row per CDR3 protein. In the table there are around 1,800,000 distinct CDR3 sequences, roughly two fifths of which are singletons. The sequenced material came from blood. The receptors were gathered from a human donor in good health. The CDR3 runs from the conserved cysteine through the conserved F or W. Each record gives: D gene, J gene, clone size, V gene, CDR3 protein, CDR3 DNA. The D gene is left open where the match is weak. Rows give clone size only sometimes, using once, few, many, or a class for an expanded clone.

TRBD2	TRBJ2-3	few	TRBV29-1	CSVEVAGGTDTQYF	TGCAGCGTAGAGGTAGCGGGGGGAACAGATACGCAGTATTTT
TRBD1	TRBJ1-6	few	TRBV20-1	CSANGTANSPLHF	TGCAGTGCTAATGGGACAGCAAATTCACCCCTCCACTTT
TRBD1	TRBJ2-5	NA	TRBV28	CASSLTGGSGTQYF	TGTGCCAGCAGTCTGACAGGGGGCTCGGGGACCCAGTACTTC
NA	TRBJ1-2	NA	TRBV21-1	CASSTPKGEDTYYGYTF	TGTGCCAGCAGCACGCCGAAAGGGGAGGACACTTACTATGGCTACACCTTC
NA	TRBJ1-2	few	TRBV7-9	CASSFLGRGRANYGYTF	TGTGCCAGCAGCTTCCTAGGTAGGGGAAGAGCTAACTATGGCTACACCTTC
TRBD2	TRBJ2-5	few	TRBV7-2	CASSLAVVGGGVPIETQYF	TGTGCCAGCAGCTTAGCGGTTGTTGGGGGAGGGGTGCCAATAGAGACCCAGTACTTC
NA	TRBJ1-4	few	TRBV29-1	CSVALSGYEKLFF	TGCAGCGTTGCTCTCTCGGGGTATGAAAAACTGTTTTTT
NA	TRBJ2-3	NA	TRBV24-1	CATRPGSTDTQYF	TGTGCCACCAGGCCGGGTAGCACAGATACGCAGTATTTT
NA	TRBJ2-6	few	TRBV24-1	CATSAISGANVLTF	TGTGCCACCAGTGCCATTTCTGGGGCCAACGTCCTGACTTTC
NA	TRBJ2-4	few	TRBV29-1	CSVEEEGLPGEQYF	TGCAGCGTTGAAGAAGAGGGTTTGCCGGGAGAGCAGTACTTC
NA	TRBJ2-3	few	TRBV7-7	CASSQTLRTDTQYF	TGTGCCAGCAGCCAGACCCTTAGGACAGATACGCAGTATTTT
NA	TRBJ1-1	NA	TRBV5-1	CASRIGTGGMNTEAFF	TGCGCCAGCAGGATTGGAACAGGCGGGATGAACACTGAAGCTTTCTTT
NA	TRBJ2-3	NA	TRBV7-9	CAGSPDNTDTQYF	TGTGCCGGCAGCCCCGATAACACAGATACGCAGTATTTT
TRBD1	TRBJ1-5	few	TRBV6-2/TRBV6-3	CASSYSMNRGPSPQHF	TGTGCCAGCAGTTACTCGATGAACAGGGGGCCCTCGCCCCAGCATTTT
NA	TRBJ2-1	NA	TRBV5-1	CASSPDRPNEQFF	TGCGCCAGCAGCCCGGACCGCCCCAATGAGCAGTTCTTC
NA	TRBJ2-1	few	TRBV9	CASSVGEGWKNEQFF	TGTGCCAGCAGCGTAGGTGAAGGGTGGAAAAATGAGCAGTTCTTC
NA	TRBJ2-5	few	TRBV7-6	CASRRTGFQVETQYF	TGTGCCAGCAGACGAACCGGATTTCAGGTGGAGACCCAGTACTTC
TRBD2	TRBJ2-3	NA	TRBV5-1	CASSTRTSPTDTQYF	TGCGCCAGCAGCACTCGGACTAGCCCGACAGATACGCAGTATTTT
NA	TRBJ2-7	NA	TRBV7-2	CASSPRTRTYEQYF	TGTGCCAGCAGCCCGAGGACGAGAACCTACGAGCAGTACTTC
NA	TRBJ1-2	few	TRBV29-1	CSEDGYTF	TGCAGCGAAGATGGCTACACCTTC
NA	TRBJ2-1	few	TRBV3-1	CASSQNLGTGGEQFF	TGTGCCAGCAGCCAAAATCTCGGGACTGGGGGTGAGCAGTTCTTC
NA	TRBJ2-1	NA	TRBV7-6	CASSLASASRDEQFF	TGTGCCAGCAGCTTAGCTTCGGCTAGCAGGGATGAGCAGTTCTTC
NA	TRBJ1-2	NA	TRBV24-1	CATSDSRQTFGWYGYTF	TGTGCCACCAGTGACTCTCGACAGACCTTTGGGTGGTATGGCTACACCTTC
NA	TRBJ1-2	NA	TRBV7-9	CASSPPVGRSRYGCTF	TGTGCCAGCAGCCCGCCTGTTGGCAGGTCCCGCTATGGCTGCACCTTC
TRBD2	TRBJ2-5	NA	TRBV20-1	CSASIQRGAWGTQYF	TGCAGTGCTAGTATCCAGCGGGGGGCCTGGGGGACCCAGTACTTC
NA	TRBJ1-5	NA	TRBV7-8	CASSSRRNPGGPQHF	TGTGCCAGCAGTTCCCGACGGAACCCAGGCGGGCCCCAGCATTTT
TRBD1	TRBJ2-5	few	TRBV10-3	CAIMGGQGPETQYF	TGTGCCATCATGGGGGGACAGGGCCCCGAGACCCAGTACTTC
NA	TRBJ2-5	NA	TRBV29-1	CSVDGEAVRETQYF	TGCAGCGTTGACGGGGAGGCGGTTCGAGAGACCCAGTACTTC
NA	TRBJ1-5	NA	TRBV4-1	CASSQGLTANQPQHF	TGCGCCAGCAGCCAAGGATTGACAGCTAATCAGCCCCAGCATTTT
NA	TRBJ1-1	NA	TRBV7-2	CASGPFVPEAFF	TGTGCCAGCGGGCCTTTTGTGCCTGAAGCTTTCTTT
NA	TRBJ2-4	few	TRBV28	CASSRSSLAKNIQYF	TGTGCCAGCAGTCGGAGCTCCCTAGCCAAAAACATTCAGTACTTC
TRBD2	TRBJ2-1	NA	TRBV29-1	CSVGGAGSSSCSEQFF	TGCAGCGTTGGAGGAGCGGGGTCAAGCTCCTGCAGTGAGCAGTTCTTC
TRBD1	TRBJ2-1	NA	TRBV29-1	CSVQRGTGNNEQFF	TGCAGCGTGCAGAGGGGGACAGGGAACAATGAGCAGTTCTTC
NA	TRBJ2-3	NA	TRBV5-1	CASSPLPGQPSTDTQYF	TGCGCCAGCAGCCCATTACCGGGACAACCTAGCACAGATACGCAGTATTTT
NA	TRBJ2-5	few	TRBV5-1	CASSLAPRVETQYF	TGCGCCAGCAGCTTGGCGCCCCGTGTAGAGACCCAGTACTTC
TRBD2	TRBJ2-3	NA	TRBV24-1	CATSDMTSGGSTDTQYF	TGTGCCACCAGTGATATGACTAGCGGGGGTAGCACAGATACGCAGTATTTT
NA	TRBJ1-4	NA	TRBV9	CASSQRTGNVEKLFF	TGTGCCAGCAGCCAGCGAACAGGGAACGTGGAAAAACTGTTTTTT
TRBD1	TRBJ1-4	few	TRBV7-2	CASSIGQAQKLFF	TGTGCCAGCAGCATCGGACAGGCGCAAAAACTGTTTTTT
NA	TRBJ2-1	NA	TRBV27	CVSTTLGSSETQFF	TGTGTCAGCACCACCTTGGGTTCCTCCGAGACCCAGTTCTTC
NA	TRBJ1-2	many	TRBV5-1	CASSLGTTNYGYTF	TGTGCCAGCAGCCTAGGGACCACAAACTATGGCTACACCTTC
NA	TRBJ2-3	NA	TRBV11-1	CASSSGYRADTQYF	TGTGCCAGCAGTTCAGGGTATAGGGCAGATACGCAGTATTTT
NA	TRBJ1-2	NA	TRBV7-9	CASSSRGRANKYGYTF	TGTGCCAGCAGCTCTCGGGGTAGGGCTAATAAGTATGGCTACACCTTC
NA	TRBJ1-6	NA	TRBV4-1	CASSRTYRELNSPLHF	TGCGCCAGCAGCCGAACATACAGGGAGCTTAATTCACCCCTCCACTTT